This T cell receptor beta chain was identified during a study of regulatory dendritic cells for organ transplantation. Data came from immunoSEQ multiplex PCR; TCRdb stores just in-frame clones and leaves some out. The sample records roughly 35,000 clones, 85% to 90% being singletons. Comments on this clone: Its antigen is not known.

Findings and caveats of the study: Resting memory CD8+ T cells held the most alloreactive clonotypes.

The specimen was naive CD4+ T cells from blood. Subset noted: CD45RA+ naive T cells. The TCR was taken from a human donor in good health.

CDR3 in amino acids: CASSPKGGYQETQYF. CDR3 DNA sequence: TGTGCCAGCAGCCCCAAGGGGGGGTACCAAGAGACCCAGTACTTC. The chain employs TRBV5-5 and TRBJ2-5, with a tentative D call TRBD2 (7 bases). The CDR3 length is 15 residues. V was clipped by 4 bases and J by 0 bases, with 13 bases between them. CDR1 and CDR2 (germline): SGHKS, YYEKEE (reference sequence).